Shown below are 21 T cell receptor beta chains from a single sample sequenced in a study of T cell responses to AZD1222 COVID-19 vaccine. Using immunoSEQ multiplex PCR, the repertoire was profiled, and TCRdb retains in-frame clones only, with some absent. The repertoire consists of fewer than 100,000 clones, with almost 90% occurring once and the leading ten covering 8% to 9.5%. The starting material was peripheral blood, obtained on day 0 of AZD1222 vaccination. These receptors came from an adult in good health.

A few counts support this clone. The genes are TRBV11-2 and TRBJ2-3; D may be TRBD2 (5 bases). CDR1 and CDR2 (germline): SGHAT, FQNNGV. Trimming took 2 bases from V and 5 from J, leaving 8 bases between them. The CDR3 sequence is 13 residues long. The CDR3 sequence is CASSLSRGDTQYF. CDR3 bases: TGTGCCAGCAGCTTAAGCCGGGGAGATACGCAGTATTTT.

The chain combines TRBV27 with TRBJ2-6, with D hard to call. V was cut by 5 bases and J by 2 bases, with 13 bases left in between. Germline V gene data show CDR1 as MNHEY and CDR2 as SMNVEV (reference sequence). This CDR3 has 16 amino acids. CDR3 sequence (DNA): TGTGCCAGCAGTCCAATTTTACCGGCTGGGGCCAACGTCCTGACTTTC. Encoded protein: CASSPILPAGANVLTF.

This sequence joins TRBV24-1 and TRBJ2-1; 10 bases fit TRBD1. V dropped 12 bases and J dropped 8; count of bases not matched to a gene: 12. The CDR3 is 14 amino acids. Germline CDR1 is KGHDR and CDR2 is SFDVKD. The CDR3 spells CAPAGTGVIDEQFF. The CDR3 nucleotides are TGTGCCCCAGCCGGGACAGGGGTTATAGATGAGCAGTTCTTC.

V is TRBV2 and J is TRBJ1-5; a weak D match, TRBD1 (6 bases). The CDR3 consists of 14 residues. Trimming removed 2 bases at V and 4 bases at J, with 9 bases between. Germline V CDR1 and CDR2: SNHLY, FYNNEI. The CDR3 loop reads CASSESTGNQPQHF. The CDR3 DNA sequence: TGTGCCAGCAGTGAATCAACAGGGAATCAGCCCCAGCATTTT.

This chain joins TRBV11-2 and TRBJ2-2; TRBD1 aligns across 7 bases. With V trimmed by 0 bases and J by 0 bases, 4 bases remained unmatched. There are 17 residues in the CDR3. The V gene's germline CDR1 is SGHAT and CDR2 FQNNGV. Here the CDR3 reads CASSLEVRGSNTGELFF. In nucleotides, the CDR3 is TGTGCCAGCAGCTTAGAGGTCAGGGGGTCGAACACCGGGGAGCTGTTTTTT. Combining the CDR3 with reference TRBV11-2 and TRBJ2-2 gives the whole variable domain EAGVAQSPRYKIIEKRQSVAFWCNPISGHATLYWYQQILGQGPKLLIQFQNNGVVDDSQLPKDRFSAERLKGVDSTLKIQPAKLEDSAVYLCASSLEVRGSNTGELFFGEGSRLTVL.

In this sample, this clone turned up once. V gene TRBV10-3 combines with J gene TRBJ2-7; the match to TRBD1 covers 10 bases. V was clipped by 10 bases and J by 4 bases; unmatched bases: 10. The CDR3 totals 14 residues. The germline gives CDR1 ENHRY, CDR2 SYGVKD. DNA of the CDR3: TGTGCCAACTCACCGGGACAGGGGATATACGAGCAGTACTTC. Translating gives CANSPGQGIYEQYF.

This chain connects TRBV11-2 to TRBJ2-7, with a tentative D call TRBD1 (6 bases). The length of the CDR3 is 13 residues. Looked up from germline, CDR1 is SGHAT and CDR2 is FQNNGV. Trimming shortened V by 3 bases and J by 6 bases, and 12 bases separated the two germline ends. The CDR3, as DNA: TGTGCCAGCAGCTTTCCAGTAGGGGGCGAGCAGTACTTC. It is translated as CASSFPVGGEQYF.

V is TRBV10-1 and J is TRBJ2-3, with 9 positions matching TRBD1. CDR3 length equals 15 residues. CDR1 and CDR2 (germline): WNHNN, SYGVQD (reference sequence). Trimming took 8 bases from V and 0 from J; bases not matched to a gene: 6. The CDR3 loop is CASVRGQGSTDTQYF. CDR3 nucleotides: TGCGCCAGCGTCAGGGGACAGGGAAGCACAGATACGCAGTATTTT.

The chain carries TRBV5-1 and TRBJ2-7; D unclear. This CDR3 has 13 residues. The V gene's germline CDR1 is SGHRS and CDR2 YFSETQ. Between the trimmed V and J ends, which lost 2 bases and 3 bases, there was a span of 9 bases. Written as DNA, the CDR3 is TGCGCCAGCAGCTTACCTACCGACTACGAGCAGTACTTC. It specifies CASSLPTDYEQYF.

This clone was recorded only once. This chain connects TRBV19 to TRBJ2-7; TRBD1 is a possible D gene (6 bases). Germline CDR1 LNHDA, CDR2 SQIVND (reference sequence). The CDR3 has 17 amino acids. V was clipped by 2 bases and J by 0 bases, with 17 bases between them. This CDR3 is CASSIRGPAQGSYEQYF. The CDR3 DNA reads as TGTGCCAGTAGTATAAGAGGGCCCGCACAGGGCTCCTACGAGCAGTACTTC.

The chain combines TRBV19 with TRBJ1-4; 11 positions match TRBD1. The CDR3 covers 15 residues. J lost 8 bases, V lost 5 bases, and 7 bases had no gene match. Germline-derived CDR1 and CDR2 are LNHDA and SQIVND (reference sequence). In nucleotides, the CDR3 is TGTGCCAGTAGTCCCCGGACAGGGGGCAGGGAAAAACTGTTTTTT. It codes for CASSPRTGGREKLFF.

The rearrangement links TRBV5-1 to TRBJ1-6, with 8 bases lining up with TRBD1. CDR1 and CDR2 from the germline V gene are SGHRS and YFSETQ. Germline trimming cut 4 bases from V and 6 bases from J; bases unmatched to any gene: 9. This CDR3 comprises 16 residues. This chain's CDR3 is CASSRGQGNFNSPLHF. CDR3 nucleotide sequence: TGCGCCAGCAGCCGCGGACAGGGTAATTTTAATTCACCCCTCCACTTT.

The chain has TRBV6-5 and TRBJ2-7; TRBD1 is a possible D gene (5 bases). Trimming shortened V by 0 bases and J by 3 bases, and 9 bases separated the two germline ends. The CDR3 is made up of 14 amino acids. Germline CDR1 is MNHEY and CDR2 is SVGAGI. The CDR3 DNA sequence: TGTGCCAGCAGTTACTCGCGACAGAGCTACGAGCAGTACTTC. This codes for CASSYSRQSYEQYF.

The chain employs TRBV6-4 and TRBJ2-3; 7 bases agree with TRBD1. After removal of 3 bases from V and 4 bases from J, the junction contained 4 bases not matched to a gene. The germline CDR1 and CDR2 sequences are MRHNA and SNTAGT. The CDR3 length is 14 residues. The CDR3 region is CASSEKGAADTQYF. The DNA of the CDR3 is TGTGCCAGCAGTGAAAAGGGGGCCGCAGATACGCAGTATTTT.

The chain combines TRBV4-3 with TRBJ2-3, with D maybe TRBD2 (7 bases). The CDR3 is 17 residues long. Deletions cut 4 bases from V and 0 bases from J, with 17 bases between. Looked up from germline, CDR1 is LGHNA and CDR2 is YSLEER. The CDR3 spells CASSLQYGGPSTDTQYF. DNA of the CDR3: TGCGCCAGCAGCCTGCAATACGGGGGGCCCAGCACAGATACGCAGTATTTT.

V and J are TRBV7-9 and TRBJ2-5; 7 nucleotides align to TRBD1. Losses at the gene ends were 5 bases for V and 5 bases for J; bases not matched to a gene: 11. This CDR3 is 15 amino acids long. Germline V gives CDR1 SEHNR, CDR2 FQNEAQ (reference sequence). For the CDR3, the DNA is TGTGCCAGCAGCGCATTAGGGGGCCTGGTCGAGACCCAGTACTTC. Its translation: CASSALGGLVETQYF.

The chain employs TRBV19 and TRBJ1-2; TRBD1 aligns across 9 bases. V was pared by 7 bases and J by 2 bases, with 5 bases of the junction left unmatched. CDR1 and CDR2 from the germline V gene are LNHDA and SQIVND (reference sequence). The CDR3 is 14 residues long. The CDR3 nucleotides read TGTGCCAGTACGGCGACAGGGGGGAACTATGGCTACACCTTC. It specifies CASTATGGNYGYTF.

The V gene is TRBV18, the J gene TRBJ2-2; no reliable D call. Germline assignment: CDR1 KGHSH and CDR2 LQKENI. The CDR3 runs 13 residues. V was trimmed by 2 bases and J by 6 bases, leaving 7 bases between them. CDR3 sequence reads: CASSPGESGELFF. As DNA, the CDR3 is TGTGCCAGCTCACCAGGTGAATCCGGGGAGCTGTTTTTT.

The chain recombines TRBV6-2 or TRBV6-3 with TRBJ1-2; D is undetermined. The CDR3 spans 13 residues. The V end lost 5 bases, the J end lost 0 bases, and 7 bases lay between the germline ends. The germline V gene has CDR1 MNHEY and CDR2 SVGEGT. The CDR3 bases are TGTGCCAGCAGTCCGGAGACTAACTATGGCTACACCTTC. Its translation is CASSPETNYGYTF.

The chain uses TRBV6-2 or TRBV6-3 and TRBJ2-4, with D possibly TRBD2 on 6 matching bases. V was shortened by 6 bases and J by 1 base, with 16 bases between the two germline ends. Per germline, CDR1 MNHEY and CDR2 SVGEGT. The CDR3 is made up of 16 amino acids. CDR3: CASSLGGGPAKNIQYF. CDR3 in DNA: TGTGCCAGCAGCCTCGGGGGAGGTCCGGCCAAAAACATTCAGTACTTC.

J is TRBJ2-5 and V is TRBV11-3; perhaps TRBD2 as D (6 bases). The CDR3 is made up of 15 amino acids. Germline CDR1 SGHNT, CDR2 YENEEA. V gave up 5 bases and J gave up 5 bases, with 18 bases separating them. The CDR3 loop is CASSPYGTPGETQYF. The CDR3 region has the DNA TGTGCCAGCAGCCCATACGGGACTCCGGGCGAGACCCAGTACTTC.